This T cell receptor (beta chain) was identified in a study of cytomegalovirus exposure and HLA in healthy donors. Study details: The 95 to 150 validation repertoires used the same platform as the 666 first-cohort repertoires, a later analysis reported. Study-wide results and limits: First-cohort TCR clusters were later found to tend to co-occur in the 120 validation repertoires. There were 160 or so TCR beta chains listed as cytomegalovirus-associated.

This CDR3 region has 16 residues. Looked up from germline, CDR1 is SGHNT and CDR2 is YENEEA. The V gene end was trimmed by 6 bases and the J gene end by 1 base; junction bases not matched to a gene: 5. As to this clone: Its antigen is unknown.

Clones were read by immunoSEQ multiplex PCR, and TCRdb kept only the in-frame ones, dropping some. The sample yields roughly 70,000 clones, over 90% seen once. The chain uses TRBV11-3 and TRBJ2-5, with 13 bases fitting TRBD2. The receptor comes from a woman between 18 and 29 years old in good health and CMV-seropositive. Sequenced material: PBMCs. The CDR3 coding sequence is TGTGCCAGCAGGAACGGACTAGCGGGAGCCCAAGAGACCCAGTACTTC. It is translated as CASRNGLAGAQETQYF.